Only one count was recorded for the clone carrying this TCR beta chain. These data come from a study of blood T cell repertoires in COVID-19. Looking at the study overall: T cells, B-cell-depleted T cells, or PBMCs provided the cDNA or gDNA that served as material.

Those enrolled, adults aged about 18 to 89 years, came from some 25 US areas. With V trimmed by 5 bases and J by 5 bases, 5 bases remained unmatched. Germline CDR1 SEHNR, CDR2 FQNEAQ (reference sequence). CDR3 length: 15 residues. Study processing details: Reference gene primer amplification in the assay estimated nucleated cell counts. TCRdb's table, derived via immunoSEQ multiplex PCR, lists solely in-frame clones and lacks some. The V and J calls and clone size were taken over from that table, and D and trimming were inferred from the DNA. The sample shows roughly 320,000 clones, over 75% of them seen only once.

This clonotype was obtained from a man under 40 who had recovered from COVID-19. The chain carries TRBV7-9 and TRBJ1-6, with TRBD1 matching over 8 bases. The sequenced sample consisted of PBMCs or T cells enriched from blood (not recorded which). CDR3 region: CASSPGQGDNSPLHF. Written as DNA, the CDR3 is TGTGCCAGCAGCCCCGGACAGGGTGATAATTCACCCCTCCACTTT. The entire variable domain, with the rest obtained from reference TRBV7-9 and TRBJ1-6, is as follows: DTGVSQNPRHKITKRGQNVTFRCDPISEHNRLYWYRQTLGQGPEFLTYFQNEAQLEKSRLLSDRFSAERPKGSFSTLEIQRTEQGDSAMYLCASSPGQGDNSPLHFGNGTRLTVT.